Following are 3 T cell receptor beta chains from one sample sequenced in a study of blood T cell repertoires in COVID-19. Assay: immunoSEQ multiplex PCR; the TCRdb copy retains only in-frame clones and omits some. The table includes roughly 83,000 clones, about 82% detected once. Sequenced input: peripheral blood. These receptors were collected from a man aged 45-65 years with active COVID-19.

V gene TRBV9 combines with J gene TRBJ2-7; 7 bases are a match to TRBD1. V trimming: 0 bases; J trimming: 3 bases; junction bases outside the gene matches: 3. The CDR3 runs to 14 residues. Looked up from germline, CDR1 is SGDLS and CDR2 is YYNGEE. As DNA, the CDR3 is TGTGCCAGCAGCGTAGTGGACAGGAGCTACGAGCAGTACTTC. It is translated as CASSVVDRSYEQYF.

The chain's CDR3 is CASSLDRGNQPQHF. The CDR3 bases are TGTGCCAGCAGTCTAGACAGAGGCAATCAGCCCCAGCATTTT. J is TRBJ1-5 and V is TRBV28; D is possibly TRBD1 (5 bases). V was shortened by 5 bases and J by 2 bases, with 10 bases between the two germline ends. CDR3 length: 14 residues. Per the germline V gene, CDR1 is MDHEN and CDR2 is SYDVKM.

The chain combines TRBV7-9 with TRBJ1-2, with a tentative D call TRBD1 (6 bases). Germline V gives CDR1 SEHNR, CDR2 FQNEAQ (reference sequence). The V gene lost 5 bases and the J gene lost 8 bases, with 18 bases spanning the gap. The CDR3 loop spans 14 amino acids. In DNA, the CDR3 is TGTGCCAGCAGCCACACGACAGGTATAGAGGGCTACACCTTC. Encoded protein: CASSHTTGIEGYTF. Variable domain in full (rest from reference TRBV7-9 and TRBJ1-2): DTGVSQNPRHKITKRGQNVTFRCDPISEHNRLYWYRQTLGQGPEFLTYFQNEAQLEKSRLLSDRFSAERPKGSFSTLEIQRTEQGDSAMYLCASSHTTGIEGYTFGSGTRLTVV.